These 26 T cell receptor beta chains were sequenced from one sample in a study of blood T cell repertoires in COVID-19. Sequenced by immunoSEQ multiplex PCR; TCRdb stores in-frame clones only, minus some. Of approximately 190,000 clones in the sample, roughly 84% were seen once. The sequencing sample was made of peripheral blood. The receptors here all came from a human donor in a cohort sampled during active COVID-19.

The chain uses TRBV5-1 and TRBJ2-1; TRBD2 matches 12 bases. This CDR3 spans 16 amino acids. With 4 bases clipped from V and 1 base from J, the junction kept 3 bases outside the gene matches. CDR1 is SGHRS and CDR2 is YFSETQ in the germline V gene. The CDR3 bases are TGCGCCAGCAGCATCCTAGCGGGAGGGTCCTACAATGAGCAGTTCTTC. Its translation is CASSILAGGSYNEQFF.

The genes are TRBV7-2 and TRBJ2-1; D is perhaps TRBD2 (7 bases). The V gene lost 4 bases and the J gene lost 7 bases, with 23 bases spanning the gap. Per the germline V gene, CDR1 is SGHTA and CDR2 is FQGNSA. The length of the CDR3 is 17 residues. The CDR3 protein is CASSSVPGGRYGNEQFF. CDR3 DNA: TGTGCCAGCAGCTCAGTCCCCGGGGGGCGGTATGGGAATGAGCAGTTCTTC.

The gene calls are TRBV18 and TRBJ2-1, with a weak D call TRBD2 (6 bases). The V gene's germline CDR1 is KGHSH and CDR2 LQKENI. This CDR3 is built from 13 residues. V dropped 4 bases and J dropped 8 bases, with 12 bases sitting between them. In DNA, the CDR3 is TGTGCCAGCTCACTCTCTACGGGGGATGAGCAGTTCTTC. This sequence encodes CASSLSTGDEQFF.

DNA of the CDR3: TGTGCCAGCAGTTATCAGGGGGCAGTCGCTGGGGCCAACGTCCTGACTTTC. The encoded protein is CASSYQGAVAGANVLTF. The V call is TRBV27, the J call TRBJ2-6, with 8 bases fitting TRBD1. CDR1 and CDR2 (germline): MNHEY, SMNVEV (reference sequence). The CDR3 runs 17 residues. J gave up 2 bases and V 4 bases, and 7 bases lay outside the gene matches.

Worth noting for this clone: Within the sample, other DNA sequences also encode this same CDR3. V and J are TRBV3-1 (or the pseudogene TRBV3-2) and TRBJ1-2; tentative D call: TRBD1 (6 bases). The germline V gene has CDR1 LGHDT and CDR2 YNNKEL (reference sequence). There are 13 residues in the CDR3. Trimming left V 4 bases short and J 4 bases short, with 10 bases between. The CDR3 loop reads CASSPRGGYGYTF. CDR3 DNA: TGTGCCAGCAGCCCCCGAGGGGGCTATGGCTACACCTTC.

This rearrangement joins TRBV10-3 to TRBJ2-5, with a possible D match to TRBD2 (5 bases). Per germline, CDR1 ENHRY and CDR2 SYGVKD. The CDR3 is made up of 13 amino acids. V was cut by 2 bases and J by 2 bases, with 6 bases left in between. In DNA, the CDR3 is TGTGCCATCAGTGAGCCGGGACAAGAGACCCAGTACTTC. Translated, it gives CAISEPGQETQYF.

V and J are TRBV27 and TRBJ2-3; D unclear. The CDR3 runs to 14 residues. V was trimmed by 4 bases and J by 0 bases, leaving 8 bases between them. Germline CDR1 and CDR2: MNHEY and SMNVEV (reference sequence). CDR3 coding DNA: TGTGCCAGCAGTTCCGCCGGGAGCACAGATACGCAGTATTTT. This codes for CASSSAGSTDTQYF.

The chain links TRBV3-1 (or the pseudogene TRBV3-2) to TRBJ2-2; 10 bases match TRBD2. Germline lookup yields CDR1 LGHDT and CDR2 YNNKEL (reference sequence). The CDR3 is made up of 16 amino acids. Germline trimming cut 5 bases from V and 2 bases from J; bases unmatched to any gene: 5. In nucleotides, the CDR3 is TGTGCCAGCAGCACACTAGCGGGGCGAAACACCGGGGAGCTGTTTTTT. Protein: CASSTLAGRNTGELFF.

The CDR3 loop is CASSSHGDYGYTF. For the CDR3, the DNA is TGTGCCAGCAGCTCACACGGAGACTATGGCTACACCTTC. The chain recombines TRBV4-2 with TRBJ1-2; D is uncertain. The CDR3 length is 13 residues. V lost 5 bases to trimming and J lost 3 bases, with 10 bases between them. Germline-derived CDR1 and CDR2 are LGHNA and YNFKEQ.

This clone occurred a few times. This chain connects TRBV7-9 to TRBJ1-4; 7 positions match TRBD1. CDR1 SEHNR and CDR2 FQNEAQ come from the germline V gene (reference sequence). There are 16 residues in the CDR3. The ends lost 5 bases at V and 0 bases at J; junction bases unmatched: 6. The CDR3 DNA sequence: TGTGCCAGCAGCAGGTGGGACAGCGCAACTAATGAAAAACTGTTTTTT. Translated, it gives CASSRWDSATNEKLFF.

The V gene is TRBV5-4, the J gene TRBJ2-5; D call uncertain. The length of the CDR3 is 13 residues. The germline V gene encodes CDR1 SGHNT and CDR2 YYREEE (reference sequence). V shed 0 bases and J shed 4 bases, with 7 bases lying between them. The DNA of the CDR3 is TGTGCCAGCAGCTTGGCTAAAACAGAGACCCAGTACTTC. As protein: CASSLAKTETQYF.

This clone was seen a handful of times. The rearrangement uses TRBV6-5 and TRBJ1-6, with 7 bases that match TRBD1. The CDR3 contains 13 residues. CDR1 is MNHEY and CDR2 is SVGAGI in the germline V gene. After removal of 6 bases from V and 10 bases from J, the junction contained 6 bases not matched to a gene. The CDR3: CASRGQRGSPLHF. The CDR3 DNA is TGTGCCAGCAGGGGACAGAGAGGGTCACCCCTCCACTTT.

CDR3 DNA: TGCAGCGTCGGAAGACTAGCGGGAGAGGGGGCAGATACGCAGTATTTT. Translation gives CSVGRLAGEGADTQYF. The J gene is TRBJ2-3, the V gene TRBV29-1, with TRBD2 identical over 12 bases. From germline, CDR1 is SQVTM and CDR2 ANQGSEA. V shed 6 bases, J shed 4 bases, and the junction held 11 bases outside the gene matches. This CDR3 comprises 16 residues.

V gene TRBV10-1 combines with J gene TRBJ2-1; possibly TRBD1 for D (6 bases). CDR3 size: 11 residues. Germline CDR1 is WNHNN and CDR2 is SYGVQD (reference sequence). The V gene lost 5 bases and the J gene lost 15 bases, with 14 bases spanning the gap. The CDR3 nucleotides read TGCGCCAGCAGTCCCGGGACATCCCCGTTCTTC. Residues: CASSPGTSPFF.

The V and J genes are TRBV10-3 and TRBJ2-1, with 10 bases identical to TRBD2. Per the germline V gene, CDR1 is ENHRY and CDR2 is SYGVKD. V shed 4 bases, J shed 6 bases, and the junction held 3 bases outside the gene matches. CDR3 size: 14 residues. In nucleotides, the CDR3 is TGTGCCATCAGTGTTATAGCGGGGGGCAATGAGCAGTTCTTC. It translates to CAISVIAGGNEQFF.

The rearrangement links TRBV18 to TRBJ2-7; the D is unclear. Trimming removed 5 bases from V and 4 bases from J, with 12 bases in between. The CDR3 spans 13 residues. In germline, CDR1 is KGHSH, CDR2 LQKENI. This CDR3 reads CASSGLPRYEQYV. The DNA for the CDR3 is TGTGCCAGCTCAGGGCTTCCCAGATACGAGCAGTACGTC.

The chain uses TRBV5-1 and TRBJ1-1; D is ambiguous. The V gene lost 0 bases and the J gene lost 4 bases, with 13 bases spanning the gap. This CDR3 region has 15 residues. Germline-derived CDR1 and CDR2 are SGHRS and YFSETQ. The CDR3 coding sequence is TGCGCCAGCAGCTTGGGGAGCGGGGTTCGCACTGAAGCTTTCTTT. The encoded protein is CASSLGSGVRTEAFF.

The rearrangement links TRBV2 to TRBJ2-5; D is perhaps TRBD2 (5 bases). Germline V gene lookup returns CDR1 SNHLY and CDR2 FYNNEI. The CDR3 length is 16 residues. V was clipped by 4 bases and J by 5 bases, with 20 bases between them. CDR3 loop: CASSVEGMGPMETQYF. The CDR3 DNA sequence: TGTGCCAGCAGTGTTGAGGGAATGGGCCCTATGGAGACCCAGTACTTC.

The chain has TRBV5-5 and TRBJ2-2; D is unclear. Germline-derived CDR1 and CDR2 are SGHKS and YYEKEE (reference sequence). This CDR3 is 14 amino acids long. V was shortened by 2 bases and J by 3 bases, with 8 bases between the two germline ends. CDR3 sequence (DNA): TGTGCCAGCAGCTTTACAGAGTACACCGGGGAGCTGTTTTTT. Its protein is CASSFTEYTGELFF.

The CDR3 here is CATASIRWEGDGTDTQYF. The CDR3 region has the DNA TGTGCCACCGCCTCCATAAGGTGGGAGGGGGACGGCACAGATACGCAGTATTTT. J is TRBJ2-3 and V is TRBV24-1; possibly TRBD2 for D (7 bases). From germline, CDR1 is KGHDR and CDR2 SFDVKD. This CDR3 is 18 amino acids long. V was pared by 9 bases and J by 1 base, with 25 bases between.

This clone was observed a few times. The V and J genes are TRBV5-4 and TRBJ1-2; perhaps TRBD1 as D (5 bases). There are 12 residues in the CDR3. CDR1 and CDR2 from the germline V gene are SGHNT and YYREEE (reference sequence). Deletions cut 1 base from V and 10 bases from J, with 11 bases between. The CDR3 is CASSLRQTDYTF. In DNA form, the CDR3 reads TGTGCCAGCAGCTTGCGACAGACCGACTACACCTTC.

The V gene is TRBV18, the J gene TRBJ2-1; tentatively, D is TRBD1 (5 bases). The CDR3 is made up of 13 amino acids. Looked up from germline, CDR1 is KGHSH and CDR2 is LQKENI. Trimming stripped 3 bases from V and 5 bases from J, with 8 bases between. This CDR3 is CASSPRTNNEQFF. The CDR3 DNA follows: TGTGCCAGCTCACCGAGGACAAACAATGAGCAGTTCTTC.

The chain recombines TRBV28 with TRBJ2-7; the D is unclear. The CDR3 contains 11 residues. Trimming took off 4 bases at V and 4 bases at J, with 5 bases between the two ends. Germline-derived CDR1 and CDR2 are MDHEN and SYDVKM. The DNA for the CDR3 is TGTGCCAGCAGTTCGGAGTACGAGCAGTACTTC. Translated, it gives CASSSEYEQYF.

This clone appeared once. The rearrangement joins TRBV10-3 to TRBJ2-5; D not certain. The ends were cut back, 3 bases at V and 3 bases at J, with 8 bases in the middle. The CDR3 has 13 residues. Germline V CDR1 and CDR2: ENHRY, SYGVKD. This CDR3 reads CAISESREETQYF. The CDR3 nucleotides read TGTGCCATCAGTGAAAGTCGAGAAGAGACCCAGTACTTC.

CDR3 residues: CASRPPGQPQHF. The CDR3, as DNA: TGTGCCAGCAGGCCCCCAGGGCAGCCCCAGCATTTT. J is TRBJ1-5 and V is TRBV6-5; D perhaps matches TRBD1 (5 bases). In germline, CDR1 is MNHEY, CDR2 SVGAGI. The CDR3 sequence is 12 residues long. Trimming removed 6 bases from V and 7 bases from J, with 10 bases in between.

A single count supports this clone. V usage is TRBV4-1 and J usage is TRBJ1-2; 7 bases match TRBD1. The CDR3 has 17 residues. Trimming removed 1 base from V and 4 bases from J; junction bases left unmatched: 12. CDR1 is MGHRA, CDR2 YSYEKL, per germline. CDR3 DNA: TGCGCCAGCAGCCAAGGAGAGGGGGCCAGGGGGACCTATGGCTACACCTTC. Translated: CASSQGEGARGTYGYTF.